This TCR beta chain was obtained from a study of T-cell memory formation after mild COVID-19. Whole-study context: Largely donor-specific sequence clusters came from a couple of donors.

Overall study findings and caveats: Pre-infection memory showed some responding clones, and this suggested that cross-reactive memory joined.

Using its own MiXCR run on the 5' RACE reads, TCRdb lists one record per CDR3 protein. Here the sample spans hundreds of thousands of distinct CDR3 sequences, approximately 14% being singletons. As regards this clonotype: Antigen specificity is unknown.

Germline CDR1 and CDR2: SGHRS and YFSETQ. V trimming: 4 bases; J trimming: 4 bases; junction bases outside the gene matches: 2. The CDR3 sequence is 13 residues long. This receptor was identified in a man aged 18 to 35 who had mild COVID-19 (a few samples of this study predate the infection). Cell type and time point are not known. Sequencing was carried out using PBMCs or a T cell subset sorted from them (not recorded which). V gene TRBV5-1 combines with J gene TRBJ1-1; TRBD1 matches at 9 bases. CDR3 amino acids: CASSGGQGTEAFF. CDR3 DNA: TGCGCCAGCAGCGGGGGACAGGGCACTGAAGCTTTCTTT.